This section outlines one T cell receptor (beta chain) sequence together with its context. Its antigen is not identified. This entry is derived from a study of T cell responses to AZD1222 COVID-19 vaccine. General study results and limits: White British ancestry dominated among donors, who included more females, and clonal diversity was possibly underestimated. Sampling captured repertoires only after the peak T cell response. Mapped onto spike, vaccine-associated CD4 TCRs spanned it and were dominant at 160-218 and 743-854.

Assay: immunoSEQ multiplex PCR; the TCRdb copy retains only in-frame clones and omits some. Among about 160,000 clones listed, 88% were seen once. CDR1 is KGHSH and CDR2 is LQKENI in the germline V gene. The CDR3 spans 13 residues. V was clipped by 5 bases and J by 8 bases, with 13 bases between them. This sample comprised peripheral blood, obtained on day 0 of AZD1222 vaccination. The receptor was derived from an adult in good health. The rearrangement uses TRBV18 and TRBJ1-3; D ambiguous. The DNA of the CDR3 is TGTGCCAGCTCAAGGGCTAATGGGGACACCATATATTTT. As protein: CASSRANGDTIYF.